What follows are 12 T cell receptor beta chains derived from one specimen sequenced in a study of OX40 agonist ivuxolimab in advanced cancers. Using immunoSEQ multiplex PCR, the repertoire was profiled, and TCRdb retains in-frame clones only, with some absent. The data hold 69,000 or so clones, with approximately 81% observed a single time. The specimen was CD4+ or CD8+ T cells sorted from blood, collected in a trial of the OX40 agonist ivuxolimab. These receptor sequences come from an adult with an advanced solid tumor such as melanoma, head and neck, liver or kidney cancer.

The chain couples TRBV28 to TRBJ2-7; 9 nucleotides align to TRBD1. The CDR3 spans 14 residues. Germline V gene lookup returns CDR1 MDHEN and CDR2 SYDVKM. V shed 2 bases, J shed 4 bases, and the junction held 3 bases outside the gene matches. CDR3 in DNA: TGTGCCAGCAGTTTACGCGGACAGGGGTACGAGCAGTACTTC. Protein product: CASSLRGQGYEQYF.

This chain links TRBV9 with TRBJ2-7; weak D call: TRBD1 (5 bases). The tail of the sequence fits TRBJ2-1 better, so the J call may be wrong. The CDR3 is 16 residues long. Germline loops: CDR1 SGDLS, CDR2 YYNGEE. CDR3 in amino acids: CASSAQLGRAYNEQFF. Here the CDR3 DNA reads TGTGCCAGCAGCGCCCAGCTAGGCAGGGCCTACAATGAGCAGTTCTTC.

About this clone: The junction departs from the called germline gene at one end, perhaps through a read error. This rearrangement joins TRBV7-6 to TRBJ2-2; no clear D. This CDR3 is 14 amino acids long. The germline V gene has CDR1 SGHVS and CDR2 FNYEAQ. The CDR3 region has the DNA TGTGCCAGCACCTTAGGGTCGAACACCGGGGAGCTGTTTTTT. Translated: CASTLGSNTGELFF. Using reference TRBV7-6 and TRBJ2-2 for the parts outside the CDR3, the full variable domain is GAGVSQSPRYKVTKRGQDVALRCDPISGHVSLYWYRQALGQGPEFLTYFNYEAQQDKSGLPNDRFSAERPEGSISTLTIQRTEQRDSAMYRCASTLGSNTGELFFGEGSRLTVL.

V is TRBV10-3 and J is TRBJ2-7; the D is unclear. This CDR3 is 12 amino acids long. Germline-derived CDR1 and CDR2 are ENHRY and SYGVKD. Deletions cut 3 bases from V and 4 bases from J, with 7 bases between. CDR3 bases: TGTGCCATCAGTGAACGGGTGTACGAGCAGTACTTC. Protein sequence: CAISERVYEQYF.

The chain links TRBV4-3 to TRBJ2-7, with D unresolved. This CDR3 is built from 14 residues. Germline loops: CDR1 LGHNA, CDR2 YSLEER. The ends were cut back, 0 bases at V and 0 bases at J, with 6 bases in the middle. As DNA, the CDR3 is TGCGCCAGCAGCCAAGAGGCCGGCTCCTACGAGCAGTACTTC. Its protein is CASSQEAGSYEQYF.

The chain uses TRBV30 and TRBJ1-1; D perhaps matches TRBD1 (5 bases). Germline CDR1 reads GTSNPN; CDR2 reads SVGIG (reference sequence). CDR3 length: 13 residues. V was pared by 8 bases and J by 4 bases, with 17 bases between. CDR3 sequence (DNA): TGTGCCGCCGACCCCAGGGTACCCACTGAAGCTTTCTTT. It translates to CAADPRVPTEAFF.

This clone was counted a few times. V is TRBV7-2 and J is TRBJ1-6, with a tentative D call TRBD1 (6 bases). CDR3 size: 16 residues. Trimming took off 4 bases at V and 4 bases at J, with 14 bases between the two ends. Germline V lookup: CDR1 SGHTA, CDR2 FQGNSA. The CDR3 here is CASSSFRGGYNSPLHF. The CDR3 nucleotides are TGTGCCAGCAGCTCTTTCAGGGGAGGTTATAATTCACCCCTCCACTTT.

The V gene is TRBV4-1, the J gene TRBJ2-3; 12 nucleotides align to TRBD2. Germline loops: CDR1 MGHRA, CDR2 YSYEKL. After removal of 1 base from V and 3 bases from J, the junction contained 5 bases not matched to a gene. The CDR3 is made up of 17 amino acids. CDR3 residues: CASSQVPSGGATDTQYF. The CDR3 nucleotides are TGCGCCAGCAGCCAAGTACCTAGCGGGGGGGCTACAGATACGCAGTATTTT.

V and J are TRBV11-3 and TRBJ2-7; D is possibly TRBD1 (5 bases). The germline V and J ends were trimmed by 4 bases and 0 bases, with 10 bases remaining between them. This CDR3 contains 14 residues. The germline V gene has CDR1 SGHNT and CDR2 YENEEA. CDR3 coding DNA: TGTGCCAGCAGCTCGATGACAGCCTCCTACGAGCAGTACTTC. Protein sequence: CASSSMTASYEQYF.

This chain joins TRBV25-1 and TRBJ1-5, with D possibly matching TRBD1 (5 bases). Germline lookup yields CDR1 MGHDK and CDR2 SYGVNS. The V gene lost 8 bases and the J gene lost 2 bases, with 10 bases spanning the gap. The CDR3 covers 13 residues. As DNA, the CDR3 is TGTGCCAGCGGGGGGACCGGCAATCAGCCCCAGCATTTT. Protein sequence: CASGGTGNQPQHF. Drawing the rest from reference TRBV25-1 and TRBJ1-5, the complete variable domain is EADIYQTPRYLVIGTGKKITLECSQTMGHDKMYWYQQDPGMELHLIHYSYGVNSTEKGDLSSESTVSRIRTEHFPLTLESARPSHTSQYLCASGGTGNQPQHFGDGTRLSIL.

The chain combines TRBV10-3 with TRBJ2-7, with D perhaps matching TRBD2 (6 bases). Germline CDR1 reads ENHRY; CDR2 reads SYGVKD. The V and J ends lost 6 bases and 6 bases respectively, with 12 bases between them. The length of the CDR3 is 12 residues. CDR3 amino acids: CAISPGLLEQYF. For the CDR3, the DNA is TGTGCCATCAGCCCGGGACTCCTCGAGCAGTACTTC.

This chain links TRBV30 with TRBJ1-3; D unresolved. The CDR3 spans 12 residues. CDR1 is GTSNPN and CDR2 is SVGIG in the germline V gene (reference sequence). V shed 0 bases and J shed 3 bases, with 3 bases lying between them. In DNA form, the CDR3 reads TGTGCCTGGAGTGTATTTGGAAACACCATATATTTT. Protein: CAWSVFGNTIYF.